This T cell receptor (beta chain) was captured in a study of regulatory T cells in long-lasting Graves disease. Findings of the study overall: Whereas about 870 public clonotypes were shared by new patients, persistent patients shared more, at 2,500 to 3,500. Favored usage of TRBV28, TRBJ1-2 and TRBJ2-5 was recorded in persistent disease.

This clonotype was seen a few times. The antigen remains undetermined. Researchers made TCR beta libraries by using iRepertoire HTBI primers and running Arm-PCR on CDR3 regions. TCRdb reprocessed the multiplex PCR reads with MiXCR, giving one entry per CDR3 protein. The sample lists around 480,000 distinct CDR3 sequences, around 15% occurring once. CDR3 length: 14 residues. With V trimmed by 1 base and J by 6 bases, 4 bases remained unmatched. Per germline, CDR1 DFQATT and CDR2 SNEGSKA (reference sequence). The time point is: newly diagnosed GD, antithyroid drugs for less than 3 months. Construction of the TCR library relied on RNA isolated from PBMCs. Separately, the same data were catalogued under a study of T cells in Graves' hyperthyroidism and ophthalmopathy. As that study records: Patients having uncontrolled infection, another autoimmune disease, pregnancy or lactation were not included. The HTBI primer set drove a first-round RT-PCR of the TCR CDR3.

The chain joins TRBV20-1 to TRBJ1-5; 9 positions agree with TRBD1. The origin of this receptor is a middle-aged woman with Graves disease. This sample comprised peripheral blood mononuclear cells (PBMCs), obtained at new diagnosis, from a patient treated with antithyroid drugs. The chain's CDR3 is CSARGDREFQPQHF. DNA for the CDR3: TGCAGTGCTAGAGGGGACAGGGAGTTTCAGCCCCAGCATTTT.